A selection of T cell receptor beta chains follows, all from one sample in a study of beta chain features in type 1 diabetes. TCRdb keeps only in-frame clones here, not all; method: immunoSEQ multiplex PCR. The profile shows more than 250,000 clones, roughly an eighth of them singletons. Sequencing used naive CD4+ T cells from blood. The receptors here all came from a man under 40 with type 1 diabetes. Each CDR3 is given without its conserved first and last residue. Fields, in order: CDR3 length, V gene, J gene, clone size, CDR3 protein. Clone size is given for some rows only: seen once, a few or many times, or a class if the clone is expanded.

12	TRBV25-1	TRBJ2-5	-	ASGLAGGLKTQY
13	TRBV28	TRBJ2-3	few	ASSRTSGSTDTQY
14	TRBV14	TRBJ2-1	-	ASSQTSGNLYNEQF
11	TRBV6-5	TRBJ1-2	few	ASSYLSGRGYT
14	TRBV6-6	TRBJ2-7	-	ASRRTGQGSSYEQY
12	TRBV5-1	TRBJ2-7	-	ASSLGGGFSEQY
14	TRBV14	TRBJ2-1	-	ASSPQGGGSYNEQF
10	TRBV7-9	TRBJ1-1	few	ASSLGDREAF
12	TRBV7-9	TRBJ2-7	many	ASSLGQGTYEQY
13	TRBV5-6	TRBJ1-1	-	ASSPWDRLGTEAF
11	TRBV6-1	TRBJ2-7	few	ASSLGQGYEQY
13	TRBV15	TRBJ1-2	-	ATSRDGATDYGYT
12	TRBV11-2	TRBJ2-3	-	ASSFLAGTDTQY
11	TRBV14	TRBJ2-7	-	ASSPQAFYEQY
11	TRBV14	TRBJ2-1	-	ASSLSFYNEQF
13	TRBV19	TRBJ1-1	-	ASSLTGLVNTEAF
15	TRBV5-4	TRBJ2-1	few	ASSTRAGTSGRYEQF
13	TRBV2	TRBJ2-1	-	ASSANRGSYNEQF
12	TRBV7-3	TRBJ2-1	-	ASSLTPSGNEQF
13	TRBV4-3	TRBJ2-1	many	ASSHETGGGNEQF
13	TRBV6-1	TRBJ2-5	-	ASATSGSRQETQY
13	TRBV2	TRBJ2-4	few	ASSEMQGAGNIQY
9	TRBV13	TRBJ2-5	-	ASSSPEEQY
13	TRBV23-1	TRBJ2-3	-	ASSQEESAADTQY
16	TRBV5-4	TRBJ2-7	-	ASSLESGTSGSGYEQY
11	TRBV21-1	TRBJ2-5	-	ASSKGLEETQY
11	TRBV7-2	TRBJ2-2	-	ASSPVNTGELF
15	TRBV25-1	TRBJ2-6	few	ASSAVSGASGANVLT
11	TRBV29-1	TRBJ2-2	few	SVVGQRTGELF
13	TRBV5-1	TRBJ2-4	-	ASSLATSGANIQY
12	TRBV7-2	TRBJ2-1	-	ASSRTSGSDEQF
13	TRBV5-4	TRBJ2-5	few	ASSLDPGEGETQY
16	TRBV5-4	TRBJ2-3	-	ASSYGTSRLSQTDTQY
12	TRBV27	TRBJ2-7	-	ASRGPTSSYEQY
13	TRBV5-1	TRBJ2-1	-	ASSLGGQGKNEQF
12	TRBV2	TRBJ2-3	-	ASSADYPPNTQY
14	TRBV6-6	TRBJ1-2	few	ASSWGGFRGEDGYT
14	TRBV7-2	TRBJ2-2	few	ASSPRLAGEGGELF
13	TRBV18	TRBJ1-5	-	ASSPNDISNQPQH
13	TRBV7-2	TRBJ1-5	-	ASSARTGNNQPQH
11	TRBV9	TRBJ2-7	-	ASSPGQGYEQY
14	TRBV7-9	TRBJ2-7	few	ASSFAGTSGIYEQY